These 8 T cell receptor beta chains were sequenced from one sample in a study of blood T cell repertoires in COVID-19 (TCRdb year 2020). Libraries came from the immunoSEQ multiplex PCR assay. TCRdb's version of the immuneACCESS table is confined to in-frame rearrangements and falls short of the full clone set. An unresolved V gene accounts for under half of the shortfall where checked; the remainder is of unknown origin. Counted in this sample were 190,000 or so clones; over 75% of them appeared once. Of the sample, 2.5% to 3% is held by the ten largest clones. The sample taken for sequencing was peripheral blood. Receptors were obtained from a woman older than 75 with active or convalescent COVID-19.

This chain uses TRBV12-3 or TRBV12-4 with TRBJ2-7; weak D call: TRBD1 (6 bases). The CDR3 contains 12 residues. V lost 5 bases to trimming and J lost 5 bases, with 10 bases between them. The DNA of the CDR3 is TGTGCCAGCAGTCCAGGGGTACACGAGCAGTACTTC. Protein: CASSPGVHEQYF.

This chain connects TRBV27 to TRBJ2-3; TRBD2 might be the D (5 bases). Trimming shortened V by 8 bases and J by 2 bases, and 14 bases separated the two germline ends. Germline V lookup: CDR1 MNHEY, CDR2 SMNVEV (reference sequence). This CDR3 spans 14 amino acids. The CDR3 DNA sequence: TGTGCCAGCTCACGGACTCTAGACACAGATACGCAGTATTTT. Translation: CASSRTLDTDTQYF.

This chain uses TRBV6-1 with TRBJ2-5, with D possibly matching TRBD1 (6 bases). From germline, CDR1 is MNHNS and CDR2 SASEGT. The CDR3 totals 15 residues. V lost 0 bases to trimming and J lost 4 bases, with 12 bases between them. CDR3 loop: CASSEAHRVVETQYF. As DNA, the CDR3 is TGTGCCAGCAGTGAAGCTCACAGGGTGGTAGAGACCCAGTACTTC.

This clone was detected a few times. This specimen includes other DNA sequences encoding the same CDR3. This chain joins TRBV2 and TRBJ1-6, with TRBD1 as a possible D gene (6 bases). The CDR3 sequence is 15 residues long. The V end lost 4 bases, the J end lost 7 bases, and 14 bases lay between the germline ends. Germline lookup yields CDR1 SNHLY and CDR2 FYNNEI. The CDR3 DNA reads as TGTGCCAGCAGTGGACTACAGGGACGGAATTCACCCCTCCACTTT. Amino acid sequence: CASSGLQGRNSPLHF.

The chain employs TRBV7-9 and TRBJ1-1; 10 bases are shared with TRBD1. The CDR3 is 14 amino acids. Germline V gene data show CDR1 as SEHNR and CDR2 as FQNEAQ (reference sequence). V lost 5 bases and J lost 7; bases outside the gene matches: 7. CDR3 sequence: CASSPTGGLFEAFF. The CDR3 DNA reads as TGTGCCAGCAGCCCGACAGGGGGCCTTTTTGAAGCTTTCTTT.

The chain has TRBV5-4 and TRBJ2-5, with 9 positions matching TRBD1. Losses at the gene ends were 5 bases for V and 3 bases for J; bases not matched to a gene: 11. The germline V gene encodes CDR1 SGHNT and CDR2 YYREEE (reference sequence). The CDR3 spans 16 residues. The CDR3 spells CASRGPGTGNEETQYF. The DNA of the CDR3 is TGTGCCAGCAGGGGACCGGGGACAGGGAACGAAGAGACCCAGTACTTC.

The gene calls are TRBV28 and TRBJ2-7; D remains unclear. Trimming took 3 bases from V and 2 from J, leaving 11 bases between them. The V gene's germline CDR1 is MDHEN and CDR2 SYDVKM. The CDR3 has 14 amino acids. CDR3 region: CASSFRTAPYEQYF. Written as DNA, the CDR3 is TGTGCCAGCAGTTTTAGAACAGCCCCCTACGAGCAGTACTTC.

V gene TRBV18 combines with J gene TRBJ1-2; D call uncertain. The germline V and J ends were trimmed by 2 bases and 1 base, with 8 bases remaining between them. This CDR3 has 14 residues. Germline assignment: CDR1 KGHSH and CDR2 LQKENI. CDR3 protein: CASSPGGNNYGYTF. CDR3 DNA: TGTGCCAGCTCACCAGGAGGGAATAACTATGGCTACACCTTC.